The source of this T cell receptor (beta chain) is a study of blood T cell repertoires in COVID-19. Across the whole study: From T cells, B-cell-depleted T cells, or PBMCs came the material, which was cDNA or gDNA.

In the study's own analysis: By means of reference gene primer amplification, nucleated cell counts were estimated. Clones were read by immunoSEQ multiplex PCR, and TCRdb kept only the in-frame ones, dropping some. Clone size and the V and J calls come from that table; the DNA yielded D and trimming. The sample comprises about 150,000 clones, roughly 84% of which are singletons, and 6.5% to 7.5% rests with the top ten. It was during active infection that Seattle patients were enrolled and then longitudinally followed. CDR3 length: 13 residues. From germline, CDR1 is SGHVS and CDR2 FQNEAQ. V was pared by 2 bases and J by 10 bases, with 14 bases between.

The TCR sequence derives from an elderly man with COVID-19, enrolled during active disease. This chain links TRBV7-8 with TRBJ1-1; the D gene is possibly TRBD1 (5 bases). The sequencing sample was made of peripheral blood. Here the CDR3 reads CASSLTRDVRAFF. The DNA for the CDR3 is TGTGCCAGCAGCTTAACCAGGGATGTAAGAGCTTTCTTT.